This T cell receptor (beta chain) was recovered during a study of identical twins (dated by TCRdb to 2015 to 2016). Turning to the overall study: The study deep-sequenced TCR alpha and beta repertoires from monozygotic twins, unrelated adults of various ages and cord blood to test whether fetal clonotypes persist. To rule out contamination, replicate twin experiments were performed at different times with different library preparation protocols.

V loses 2 bases of germline sequence and J loses 0 bases, and the interval between the two ends is 7 bases. Taken from cysteine to phenylalanine, the CDR3 has 14 residues. CDR3 DNA only is kept here, 42 bases in frame from base 1. Library creation used 5' RACE. Sequenced using an Illumina HiSeq 2000. A universal primer binding site was added through template switching, and the final cDNA carried a unique molecular identifier so that TCR cDNA molecules could be counted accurately. Specific primers in the conserved constant-segment region were used to synthesize first-strand cDNA for TCR alpha and beta chains. To control for contamination, every cDNA library carried two barcodes: a SMART-Mk sample barcode plus Illumina barcodes. TruSeq adapter sequences along with Illumina sample barcodes were introduced in two successive PCR steps. The TCR alpha and beta cDNA libraries were sequenced on the Illumina HiSeq platform using custom primers. As for how the authors treated the data: MiGEC processed the raw reads to extract unique molecular identifiers, while MiXCR was used to determine the CDR3 positions. For each individual, recombination models were inferred using an EM algorithm with the repgenHMM and IGoR tools. Shared clonotype analysis was performed with the tcR package in R, normalizing sharing by the product of cloneset sizes. To study raw recombination without the effects of thymic and clonal selection, out-of-frame nonproductive sequences were analyzed. Using fastp trimming at Q25 and MiXCR clonotype assembly, TCRdb reanalyzed the public sequencing data and kept in-frame beta chains. CDR3 protein duplicates are merged, each entry listing the most common genes and DNA. Here the V and J calls rest on TCRdb's processing, not on the authors' analysis. In all, the sample holds about 520,000 distinct CDR3 sequences, and about 20% of those were seen once. Jointly, the top ten make up under 0.95% of the sample.

This clonotype was seen more than once but under ten times. Its antigen has not been determined. Nothing much larger sits one base from this clone, and base qualities are not available. Every donor was a healthy Caucasian. Three pairs of female monozygotic twins, all aged about 18 to 30 years, made up the twin cohort. CD4+ and CD8+ T cell populations were isolated with positive isolation kits from Invitrogen. Summary of the overall study and its limitations: A weaker excess of twin sharing was found in beta out-of-frame sequences because the signal-to-noise ratio was lowered by fewer shared sequences. Because the same donors could not be followed over many years, conclusions were based on cross-sectional statistical analysis. Compared with coincidental sharing between unrelated individuals, an excess of low generation-probability sequences was observed among out-of-frame TCR alpha sequences shared between twins. In monozygotic twins, out-of-frame TCR alpha sharing was systematically underestimated by recombination models, although the models agreed with sharing between unrelated individuals. Fewer insertions were carried by abundant cord blood beta clonotypes, a similar but weaker trend appeared in young adult naive repertoires, and no such trend appeared in memory repertoires. Invariant T cells such as MAIT and iNKT could partly confound zero-insertion analyses, though diverse VJ usage argued against this for most clonotypes.

These data were also reused for a study on T cells expressing NK-cell markers. As the second publication notes: About eight donors provided sorted CD3+CD56+NKG2C+, CD3+CD56+NKG2C- and CD3+CD56-NKG2C+ T-cell subsets, whose TCR beta-chain repertoires were profiled. Seven of the eight sequenced donors were HCMV-seropositive and one was HCMV-seronegative. In several experiments an anti-gammadeltaTCR antibody was added to restrict sorting to alphabetaTCR-expressing T cells. For 6 or 7 donors, the dominant CD3+CD56+NKG2C+ clonotypes were among the top 10 CD8+ clonotypes and accounted for 1.0-7.0% of CD8+ T cells. Those dominant clonotypes were again the most abundant among CD3+CD56-NKG2C+ cells in several donors, at about 25-65%. It remained unclear whether the expanded NKG2C-expressing T cell clones were specific for HCMV antigens. Randomly selected healthy volunteers, three men and five women, were used as the eight sequenced donors. HCMV serostatus was determined by detecting HCMV-specific IgG in serum with a commercial ELISA kit. Reads were demultiplexed and grouped by UMI with MIGEC, and clonotypes were assembled and quantified with MiTCR. To exclude erroneous sequences, any TCR cDNA sequence not supported by at least two reads was discarded. The tcR package was used for downstream repertoire analysis, and clonotypes were matched across fractions by CDR3 nucleotide sequence plus V segment. VDJmatch was used to annotate antigen specificity against VDJdb, with one amino acid substitution in CDR3 permitted.

Sequencing used CD4+ T cells sorted from blood. The clonotype originates from a woman aged 18-35 years in good health. The V and J genes are TRBV12-3 or TRBV12-4 and TRBJ2-5, with the D segment possibly TRBD1 or TRBD2, each aligning over 6 bases. The base sequence is TGTGCCAGCAGTTTAAGGGGGGACCAAGAGACCCAGTACTTC. This gives the protein CASSLRGDQETQYF.